These T cell receptor beta chains were read from a single sample in a study of T cells in Graves' hyperthyroidism and ophthalmopathy. From the multiplex PCR reads, TCRdb called clonotypes with MiXCR, one entry per CDR3 protein. The sample comprises over 250,000 distinct CDR3 sequences, approximately 17% of which are singletons, and just over 55% rests with the top ten. Specimen: blood. These receptors all come from a woman aged 60-75 years with Graves' ophthalmopathy. CDR3s include the opening cysteine and the closing phenylalanine or tryptophan. A D gene is named only where the DNA matches it firmly. Size tells how often a clone was seen (once, few, many) or the class of an expanded clone, and some rows leave it out.

>TRBV5-5|TRBD1|few|TRBJ1-1
TGTGCCAGCAGCCTTCAGGGGGCACGGGACACTGAAGCTTTCTTT
CASSLQGARDTEAFF
>TRBV4-2|TRBD2|-|TRBJ2-5
TGTGCCAGCAGCCGAGGGACTAGCGGCCAAGAGACCCAGTACTTC
CASSRGTSGQETQYF
>TRBV19|-|-|TRBJ1-5
TGTGCCAGTAGTAACGGGGGTGGGAGGGTCCTACATCAGCCCCAGCATTTT
CASSNGGGRVLHQPQHF
>TRBV3-1|-|many|TRBJ2-7
TGTGCCAGCAGCCAAGCGGGGAGTGGAGAGCAGTACTTC
CASSQAGSGEQYF
>TRBV15|-|-|TRBJ1-3
TGTGCCACCAGCAGATCCCTTGCCCTCCCTGGAAACACCATATATTTT
CATSRSLALPGNTIYF
>TRBV6-1|TRBD1|many|TRBJ2-1
TGTGCCACCCAAAGGGGAACAGGGGACAATGAGCAGTTCTTC
CATQRGTGDNEQFF
>TRBV6-1|TRBD2|-|TRBJ2-5
TGTGCCAGCATTCCGGGACTACGCGGCACCCAGTACTTC
CASIPGLRGTQYF
>TRBV29-1|TRBD1|many|TRBJ2-7
TGCAGCGTCACCTCCGGGACAGGCAACTACGAGCAGTACTTC
CSVTSGTGNYEQYF
>TRBV11-2|TRBD1|many|TRBJ1-2
TGTGCCAGCAGCCTCCAGACAGGGATCTATGGCTACACCTTC
CASSLQTGIYGYTF
>TRBV10-3|-|many|TRBJ1-2
TGTGCCATCAGTCTCGCGGCTGGGGGCTACACCTTC
CAISLAAGGYTF
>TRBV28|-|-|TRBJ2-6
TGTGCCAGCAGTGAGAGCTCTGGGGCCAACGTCCTGACTTTC
CASSESSGANVLTF
>TRBV5-1|-|few|TRBJ1-4
TGCGCCAGCAGCTTGAGGCCCGACAGAAATAATGAAAAACTGTTTTTT
CASSLRPDRNNEKLFF
>TRBV2|-|-|TRBJ2-1
TGTGCCAGCGGGAGCGAGTGGGACAATGAGCAGTTCTTC
CASGSEWDNEQFF
>TRBV28|-|many|TRBJ2-3
TGTGCCAGCAGTTTTATTAAAGGGGCGCAGTATTTT
CASSFIKGAQYF
>TRBV30|TRBD2|-|TRBJ2-1
TGTGCCTGGAGTAGGGCTAGCGGGGCCTACAATGAGCAGTTCTTC
CAWSRASGAYNEQFF
>TRBV6-2/TRBV6-3|TRBD1|few|TRBJ1-4
TGTGCCAGCAGCCCCGGGACAGCCATTAATGAAAAACTGTTTTTT
CASSPGTAINEKLFF
>TRBV4-1|-|few|TRBJ1-1
TGCGCCAGCAGCCCCGGACTGGAAATGAACACTGAAGCTTTCTTT
CASSPGLEMNTEAFF
>TRBV6-2/TRBV6-3|-|few|TRBJ1-5
TGTGCCAGCAGTTACTCGAGGACTGCTTATCAGCCCCAGCATTTT
CASSYSRTAYQPQHF
>TRBV7-9|-|many|TRBJ2-1
TGTGCCAGCAGCTTGGGTCAGGTATACAATGAGCAGTTCTTC
CASSLGQVYNEQFF
>TRBV28|-|many|TRBJ2-1
TGTGCCAGCAGTTTCCCCCAGGATAGCTCCTACAATGAGCAGTTCTTC
CASSFPQDSSYNEQFF
>TRBV7-9|-|-|TRBJ2-5
TGTGCCAGCAGCTTTGGCGGGGGCCACGAGACCCAGTACTTC
CASSFGGGHETQYF
>TRBV7-2|-|-|TRBJ2-7
TGTGCCAGCAGCCGTGACTATGGATACGAGCAGTACTTC
CASSRDYGYEQYF
>TRBV4-3|TRBD1|-|TRBJ2-3
TGCGCCAGCAGCCAAGATGGGGGACAGGGGGCAGATACGCAGTATTTT
CASSQDGGQGADTQYF
>TRBV7-9|TRBD1|many|TRBJ2-1
TGTGCCAGCAGCCCGACGGGACAGGGCTACAATGAGCAGTTCTTC
CASSPTGQGYNEQFF
>TRBV4-3|-|many|TRBJ1-4
TGCGCCAGCAGCCAAGATGGGAGAGAAAAACTGTTTTTT
CASSQDGREKLFF
>TRBV20-1|-|many|TRBJ1-2
TGCAGTGCTAGGCTGGACTCAGCTGCTTATGGCTACACCTTC
CSARLDSAAYGYTF